Presented here are 9 T cell receptor beta chains from one specimen sequenced in a study of blood T cell repertoires in COVID-19 (dated by TCRdb to between 2020 and 2021). The library was built by means of the immunoSEQ multiplex PCR assay. The source is immuneACCESS, and TCRdb retained only in-frame sequences with V and J called. Part of the clones is not carried over; for the studies checked, unresolved V genes explain less than half of this, and the remainder is unexplained. This sample gives 200,000 to 250,000 clones in total; roughly four fifths of them show up just once. The top ten clonotypes cover roughly 1.3% of the sample. The sequenced sample was PBMCs or T cells enriched from blood (not recorded which). These receptors all stem from a woman between 40 and 55 years old with acute COVID-19.

The table lists this clone with a few counts. The gene calls are TRBV20-1 and TRBJ1-2; D gene uncertain. The CDR3 sequence is 14 residues long. Looked up from germline, CDR1 is DFQATT and CDR2 is SNEGSKA (reference sequence). The ends were cut back, 3 bases at V and 0 bases at J, with 11 bases in the middle. CDR3 amino acids: CSASGASSNYGYTF. The CDR3 DNA reads TGCAGTGCTAGTGGCGCCTCTTCTAACTATGGCTACACCTTC.

The V and J genes are TRBV18 and TRBJ1-5; possible D gene TRBD1, 6 bases. The V end was cut by 3 bases, the J end by 6 bases, with 15 bases between. There are 15 residues in the CDR3. Germline V CDR1 and CDR2: KGHSH, LQKENI. The DNA of the CDR3 is TGTGCCAGCTCACCTCGGGGGAGGGGGGCTCAGCCCCAGCATTTT. Translated, it gives CASSPRGRGAQPQHF.

V gene TRBV7-9 combines with J gene TRBJ2-3; 7 bases map to TRBD2. This CDR3 region has 16 residues. Germline V lookup: CDR1 SEHNR, CDR2 FQNEAQ (reference sequence). Germline trimming cut 5 bases from V and 0 bases from J; bases unmatched to any gene: 8. The CDR3 loop reads CASSMALAASTDTQYF. CDR3 nucleotides: TGTGCCAGCAGCATGGCCCTAGCGGCCAGCACAGATACGCAGTATTTT.

V is TRBV14 and J is TRBJ1-3; D is unresolved. With 1 base removed from V and 4 bases from J, the gap between germline ends came to 11 bases. CDR3 length: 15 amino acids. From germline, CDR1 is SGHDN and CDR2 FVKESK. CDR3: CASSQVRGYGNTIYF. Here the CDR3 DNA reads TGTGCCAGCAGCCAAGTTAGAGGGTACGGAAACACCATATATTTT.

The chain employs TRBV29-1 and TRBJ1-1; the match to TRBD1 covers 8 bases. Per germline, CDR1 SQVTM and CDR2 ANQGSEA. V lost 2 bases to trimming and J lost 6 bases; unmatched junction nucleotides: 17. This CDR3 has 17 residues. CDR3 nucleotide sequence: TGCAGCGTTGAACCTGCCGGACAGGGAAAGGGGGTACCTGAAGCTTTCTTT. It encodes CSVEPAGQGKGVPEAFF.

The chain has TRBV7-9 and TRBJ1-2; TRBD1 might be the D (6 bases). Germline CDR1 is SEHNR and CDR2 is FQNEAQ (reference sequence). The CDR3 loop spans 14 amino acids. V was trimmed by 1 base and J by 8 bases, leaving 14 bases between them. In DNA form, the CDR3 reads TGTGCCAGCAGCTTAGTTCAGGGGCTGGGCGGCTACACCTTC. This translates into CASSLVQGLGGYTF.

The chain recombines TRBV4-1 with TRBJ1-2; D ambiguous. Trimming removed 0 bases from V and 5 bases from J, with 10 bases in between. From germline, CDR1 is MGHRA and CDR2 YSYEKL. This CDR3 has 14 residues. CDR3 sequence: CASSQDRTVYGYTF. The CDR3 DNA reads TGCGCCAGCAGCCAAGATCGTACGGTTTATGGCTACACCTTC.

This chain connects TRBV7-9 to TRBJ1-1; D may be TRBD1 (6 bases). CDR1 and CDR2 from the germline V gene are SEHNR and FQNEAQ (reference sequence). This CDR3 has 11 residues. V was cut by 4 bases and J by 8 bases, with 8 bases left in between. The CDR3 nucleotides are TGTGCCAGCAGCTCCGGGACAGAAGCTTTCTTT. It specifies CASSSGTEAFF.

This clone was counted a few times. The chain couples TRBV7-9 to TRBJ1-3, with 8 nucleotides matching TRBD1. Germline V gene data show CDR1 as SEHNR and CDR2 as FQNEAQ (reference sequence). The CDR3 length is 15 residues. Losses at the gene ends were 4 bases for V and 4 bases for J; bases not matched to a gene: 6. CDR3 nucleotides: TGTGCCAGCAGCTCTCCGGGACAGGCAGGAAACACCATATATTTT. Translated, it gives CASSSPGQAGNTIYF.